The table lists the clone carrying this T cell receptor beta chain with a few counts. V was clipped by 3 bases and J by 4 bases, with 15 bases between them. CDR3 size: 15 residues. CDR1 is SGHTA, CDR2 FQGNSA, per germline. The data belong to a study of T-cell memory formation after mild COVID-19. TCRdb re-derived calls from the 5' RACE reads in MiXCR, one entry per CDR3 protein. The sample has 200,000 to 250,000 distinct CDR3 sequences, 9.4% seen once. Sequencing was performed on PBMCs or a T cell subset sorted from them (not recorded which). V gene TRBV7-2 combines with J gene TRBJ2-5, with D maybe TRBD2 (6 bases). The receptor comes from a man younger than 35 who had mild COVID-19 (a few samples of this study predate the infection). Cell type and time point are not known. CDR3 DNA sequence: TGTGCCAGCAGCTTCATCGCGGTGGGGGGAGAGACCCAGTACTTC. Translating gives CASSFIAVGGETQYF.